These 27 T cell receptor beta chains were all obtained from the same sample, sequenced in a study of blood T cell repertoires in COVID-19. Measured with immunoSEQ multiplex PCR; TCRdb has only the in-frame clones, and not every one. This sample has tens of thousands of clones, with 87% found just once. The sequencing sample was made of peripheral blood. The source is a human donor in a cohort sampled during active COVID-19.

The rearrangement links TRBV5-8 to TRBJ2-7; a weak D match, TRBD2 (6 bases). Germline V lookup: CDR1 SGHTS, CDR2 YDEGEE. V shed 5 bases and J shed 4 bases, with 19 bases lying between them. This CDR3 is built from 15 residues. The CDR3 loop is CASSRGGGNGYEQYF. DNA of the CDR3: TGTGCCAGCAGTCGAGGAGGCGGGAATGGGTACGAGCAGTACTTC.

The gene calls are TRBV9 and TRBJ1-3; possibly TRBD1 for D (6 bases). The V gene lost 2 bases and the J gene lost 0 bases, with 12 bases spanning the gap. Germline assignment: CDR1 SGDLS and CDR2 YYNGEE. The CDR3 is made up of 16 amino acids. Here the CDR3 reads CASSVQTGRSGNTIYF. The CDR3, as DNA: TGTGCCAGCAGCGTTCAGACAGGCCGCTCTGGAAACACCATATATTTT.

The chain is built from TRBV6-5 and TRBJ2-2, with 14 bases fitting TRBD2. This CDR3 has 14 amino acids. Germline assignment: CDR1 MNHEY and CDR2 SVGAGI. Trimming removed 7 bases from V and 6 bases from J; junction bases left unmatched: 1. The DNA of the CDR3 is TGTGCCAGCACGGGACTAGCGGGAGCCGGGGAGCTGTTTTTT. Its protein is CASTGLAGAGELFF.

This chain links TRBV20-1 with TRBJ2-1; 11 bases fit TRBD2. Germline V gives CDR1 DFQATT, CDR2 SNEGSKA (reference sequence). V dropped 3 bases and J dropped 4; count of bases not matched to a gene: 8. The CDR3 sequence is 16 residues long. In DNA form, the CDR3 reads TGCAGTGCTAGTACCATAGCGGGAGGGTTTTACAATGAGCAGTTCTTC. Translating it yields CSASTIAGGFYNEQFF.

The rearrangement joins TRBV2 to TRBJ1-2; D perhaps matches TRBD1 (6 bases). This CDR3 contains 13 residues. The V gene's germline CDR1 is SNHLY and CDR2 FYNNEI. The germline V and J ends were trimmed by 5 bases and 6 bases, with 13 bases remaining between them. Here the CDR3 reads CASSPRQAHGYTF. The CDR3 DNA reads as TGTGCCAGCAGTCCGAGACAGGCCCATGGCTACACCTTC.

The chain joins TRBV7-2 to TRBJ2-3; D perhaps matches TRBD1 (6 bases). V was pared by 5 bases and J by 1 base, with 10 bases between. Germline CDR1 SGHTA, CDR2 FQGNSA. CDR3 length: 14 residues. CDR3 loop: CASSRRQGTDTQYF. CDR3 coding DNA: TGTGCCAGCAGCCGGAGACAGGGCACAGATACGCAGTATTTT.

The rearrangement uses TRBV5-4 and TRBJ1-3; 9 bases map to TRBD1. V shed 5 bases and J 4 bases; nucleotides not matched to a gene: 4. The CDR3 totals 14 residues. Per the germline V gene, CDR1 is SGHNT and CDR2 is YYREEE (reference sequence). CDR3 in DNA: TGTGCCAGCAGGATGGGACAGGGAGGAAACACCATATATTTT. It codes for CASRMGQGGNTIYF.

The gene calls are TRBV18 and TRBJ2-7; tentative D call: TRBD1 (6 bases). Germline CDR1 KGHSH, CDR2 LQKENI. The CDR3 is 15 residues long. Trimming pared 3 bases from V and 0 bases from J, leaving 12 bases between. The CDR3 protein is CASSPRGSGSYEQYF. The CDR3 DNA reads TGTGCCAGCTCACCGAGGGGGTCGGGCTCCTACGAGCAGTACTTC.

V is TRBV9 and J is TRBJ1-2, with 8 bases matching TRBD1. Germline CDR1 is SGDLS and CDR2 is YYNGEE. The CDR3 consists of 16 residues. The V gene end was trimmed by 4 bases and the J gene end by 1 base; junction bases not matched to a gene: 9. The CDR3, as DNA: TGTGCCAGCAGCCCACCGACAGGGGAGAGTAACTATGGCTACACCTTC. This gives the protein CASSPPTGESNYGYTF.

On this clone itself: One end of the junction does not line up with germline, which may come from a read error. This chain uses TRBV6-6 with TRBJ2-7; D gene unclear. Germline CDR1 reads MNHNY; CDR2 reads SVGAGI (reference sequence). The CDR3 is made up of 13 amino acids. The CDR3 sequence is CTSSYSSNHEQYF. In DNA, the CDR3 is TGTACCAGCAGTTACTCCAGTAACCACGAGCAGTACTTC.

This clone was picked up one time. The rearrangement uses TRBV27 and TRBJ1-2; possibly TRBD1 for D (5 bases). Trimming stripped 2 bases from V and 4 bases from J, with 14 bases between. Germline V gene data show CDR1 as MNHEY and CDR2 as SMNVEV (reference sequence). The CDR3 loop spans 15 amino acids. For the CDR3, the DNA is TGTGCCAGCAGTTTAACCACCGCAAGGGGCTATGGCTACACCTTC. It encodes CASSLTTARGYGYTF.

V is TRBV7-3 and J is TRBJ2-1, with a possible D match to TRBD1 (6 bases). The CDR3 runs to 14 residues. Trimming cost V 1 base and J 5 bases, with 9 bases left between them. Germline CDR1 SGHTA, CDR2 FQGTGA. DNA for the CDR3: TGTGCCAGCAGCTTAAGGGGGCTCCACAATGAGCAGTTCTTC. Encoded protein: CASSLRGLHNEQFF. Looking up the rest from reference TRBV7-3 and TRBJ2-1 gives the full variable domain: GAGVSQTPSNKVTEKGKYVELRCDPISGHTALYWYRQSLGQGPEFLIYFQGTGAADDSGLPNDRFFAVRPEGSVSTLKIQRTERGDSAVYLCASSLRGLHNEQFFGPGTRLTVL.

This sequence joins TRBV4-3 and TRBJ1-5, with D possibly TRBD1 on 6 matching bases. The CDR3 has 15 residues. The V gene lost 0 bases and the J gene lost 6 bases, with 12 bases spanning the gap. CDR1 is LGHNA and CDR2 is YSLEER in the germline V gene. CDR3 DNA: TGCGCCAGCAGCCAAGAAGCAGGGGCCTTTCAGCCCCAGCATTTT. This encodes CASSQEAGAFQPQHF.

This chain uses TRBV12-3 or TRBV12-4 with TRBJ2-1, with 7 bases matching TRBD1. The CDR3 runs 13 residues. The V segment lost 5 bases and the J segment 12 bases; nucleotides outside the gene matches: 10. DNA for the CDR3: TGTGCCAGCAGTCGGGACAGAACAATGGGGCAGTTCTTC. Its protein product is CASSRDRTMGQFF.

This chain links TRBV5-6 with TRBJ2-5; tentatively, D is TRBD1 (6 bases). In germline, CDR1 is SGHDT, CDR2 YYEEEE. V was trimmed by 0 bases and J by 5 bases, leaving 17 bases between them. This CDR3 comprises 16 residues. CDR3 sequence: CASSLGSFRGRETQYF. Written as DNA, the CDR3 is TGTGCCAGCAGCTTGGGATCATTCAGGGGCCGGGAGACCCAGTACTTC.

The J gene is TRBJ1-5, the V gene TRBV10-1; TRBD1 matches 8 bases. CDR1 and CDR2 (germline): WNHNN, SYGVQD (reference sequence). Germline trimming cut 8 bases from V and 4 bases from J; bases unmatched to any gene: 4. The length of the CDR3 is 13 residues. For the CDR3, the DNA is TGCGCCAGCCGGACAGGGCTTAATCAGCCCCAGCATTTT. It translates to CASRTGLNQPQHF.

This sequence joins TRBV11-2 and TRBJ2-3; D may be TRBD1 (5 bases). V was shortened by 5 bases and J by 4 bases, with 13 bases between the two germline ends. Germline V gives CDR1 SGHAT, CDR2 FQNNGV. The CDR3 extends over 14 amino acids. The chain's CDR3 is CASSPRKGADTQYF. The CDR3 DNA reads TGTGCCAGCAGCCCCCGAAAAGGGGCAGATACGCAGTATTTT.

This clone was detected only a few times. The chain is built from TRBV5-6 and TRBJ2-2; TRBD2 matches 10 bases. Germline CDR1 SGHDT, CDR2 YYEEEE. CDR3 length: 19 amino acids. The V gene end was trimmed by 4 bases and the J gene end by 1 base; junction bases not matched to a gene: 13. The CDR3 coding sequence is TGTGCCAGCAGCCCGGGACTAGCGCCCTACGTGGGGAACACCGGGGAGCTGTTTTTT. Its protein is CASSPGLAPYVGNTGELFF.

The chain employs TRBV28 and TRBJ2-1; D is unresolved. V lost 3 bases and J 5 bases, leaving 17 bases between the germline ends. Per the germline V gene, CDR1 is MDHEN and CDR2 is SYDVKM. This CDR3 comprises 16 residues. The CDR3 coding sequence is TGTGCCAGCAGTTTTCTCGACTCTCACAAGAACAATGAGCAGTTCTTC. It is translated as CASSFLDSHKNNEQFF.

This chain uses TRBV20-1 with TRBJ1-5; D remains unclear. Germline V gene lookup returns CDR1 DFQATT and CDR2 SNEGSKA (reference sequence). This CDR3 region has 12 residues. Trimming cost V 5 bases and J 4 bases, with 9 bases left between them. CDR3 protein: CSARGENQPQHF. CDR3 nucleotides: TGCAGTGCTCGTGGGGAGAATCAGCCCCAGCATTTT.

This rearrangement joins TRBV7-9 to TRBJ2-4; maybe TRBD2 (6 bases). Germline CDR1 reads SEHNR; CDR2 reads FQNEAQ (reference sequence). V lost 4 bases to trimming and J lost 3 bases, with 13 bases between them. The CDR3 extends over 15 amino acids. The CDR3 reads CASSYRRENKNIQYF. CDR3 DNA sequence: TGTGCCAGCAGCTACCGGCGGGAAAACAAAAACATTCAGTACTTC.

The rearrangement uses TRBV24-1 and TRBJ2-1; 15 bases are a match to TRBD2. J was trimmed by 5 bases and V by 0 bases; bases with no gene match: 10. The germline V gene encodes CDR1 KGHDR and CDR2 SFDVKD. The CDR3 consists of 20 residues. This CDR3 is CATSDLRSGLAGGPDNEQFF. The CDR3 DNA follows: TGTGCCACCAGTGATTTGCGATCCGGACTAGCGGGAGGGCCAGACAATGAGCAGTTCTTC.

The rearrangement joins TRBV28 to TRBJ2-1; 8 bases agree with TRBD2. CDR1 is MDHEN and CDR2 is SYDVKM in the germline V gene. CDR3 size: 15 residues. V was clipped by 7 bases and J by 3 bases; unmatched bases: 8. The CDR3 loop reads CASTLSSGFYNEQFF. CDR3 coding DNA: TGTGCCAGCACCCTGTCTAGCGGGTTCTACAATGAGCAGTTCTTC.

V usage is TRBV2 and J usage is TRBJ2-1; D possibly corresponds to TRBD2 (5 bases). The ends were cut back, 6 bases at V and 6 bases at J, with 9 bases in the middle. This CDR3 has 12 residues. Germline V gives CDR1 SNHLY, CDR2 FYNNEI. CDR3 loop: CASSVGLNEQFF. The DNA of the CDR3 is TGTGCCAGCAGCGTTGGACTCAATGAGCAGTTCTTC.

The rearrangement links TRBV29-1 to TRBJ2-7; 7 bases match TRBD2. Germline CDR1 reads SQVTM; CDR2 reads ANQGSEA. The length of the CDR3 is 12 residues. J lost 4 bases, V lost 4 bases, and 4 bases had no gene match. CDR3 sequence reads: CSVGSGGYEQYF. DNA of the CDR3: TGCAGCGTTGGGTCCGGGGGGTACGAGCAGTACTTC.

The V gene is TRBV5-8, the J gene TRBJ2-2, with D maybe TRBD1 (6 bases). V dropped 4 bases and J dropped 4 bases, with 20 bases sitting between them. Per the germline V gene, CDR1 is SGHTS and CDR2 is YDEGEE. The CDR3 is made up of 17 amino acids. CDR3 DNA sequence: TGTGCCAGCAGCGCAAAAAAGGGACAAGGAGGCACCGGGGAGCTGTTTTTT. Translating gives CASSAKKGQGGTGELFF. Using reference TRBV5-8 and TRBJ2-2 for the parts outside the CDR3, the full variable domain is EAGVTQSPTHLIKTRGQQATLRCSPISGHTSVYWYQQALGLGLQFLLWYDEGEERNRGNFPPRFSGRQFPNYSSELNVNALELEDSALYLCASSAKKGQGGTGELFFGEGSRLTVL.

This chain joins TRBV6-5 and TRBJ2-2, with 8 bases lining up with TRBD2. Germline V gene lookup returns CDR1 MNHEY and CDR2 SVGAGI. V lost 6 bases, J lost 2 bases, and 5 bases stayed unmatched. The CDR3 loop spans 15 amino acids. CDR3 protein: CASRSGTRNTGELFF. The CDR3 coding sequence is TGTGCCAGCAGAAGTGGGACTAGAAACACCGGGGAGCTGTTTTTT.